This is a list of T cell receptor beta chains from one sample in a study of shared clonotypes between healthy human individuals. Repertoires were generated with immunoSEQ multiplex PCR, while TCRdb's copy carries only in-frame clones and drops some. The sample holds roughly 680,000 clones; just under 75% are singletons and the top ten take over 1.5%. The sample was memory CD4+ T cells sorted from blood. The receptor set was obtained from a woman under 40 in good health. CDR3s include the opening cysteine and the closing phenylalanine or tryptophan. D genes are given only for firm matches. Some rows mark clone size as missing; the rest say once, few, many or name a class of expanded clone.

V gene: TRBV7-2
J gene: TRBJ1-5
clone size: -
D gene: -
CDR3 DNA: TGTGCCAGCAGCTTAGACGCGCTTAGCAATCAGCCCCAGCATTTT
CDR3 protein: CASSLDALSNQPQHF

V gene: TRBV5-4
J gene: TRBJ2-7
clone size: -
D gene: TRBD1
CDR3 DNA: TGTGCCAGCAGCTATGACAGGGAAGGCGAGCAGTACTTC
CDR3 protein: CASSYDREGEQYF

V gene: TRBV7-9
J gene: TRBJ2-7
clone size: -
D gene: TRBD1
CDR3 DNA: TGTGCCAGCAGCTCCGGACAGGGAGGCTCCTACGAGCAGTACTTC
CDR3 protein: CASSSGQGGSYEQYF

V gene: TRBV28
J gene: TRBJ2-7
clone size: few
D gene: -
CDR3 DNA: TGTGCCAGCAGGATAGGACATGCCTACGAGCAGTACTTC
CDR3 protein: CASRIGHAYEQYF

V gene: TRBV6-6
J gene: TRBJ2-7
clone size: -
D gene: TRBD2
CDR3 DNA: TGTGCCAGCACCCTTAGCGGGGCTAGCTCCTACGAGCAGTACTTC
CDR3 protein: CASTLSGASSYEQYF

V gene: TRBV19
J gene: TRBJ2-4
clone size: -
D gene: -
CDR3 DNA: TGTGCCAGTAGTGTGCTCAGGGGGGTAGCCAAAAACATTCAGTACTTC
CDR3 protein: CASSVLRGVAKNIQYF

V gene: TRBV2
J gene: TRBJ2-5
clone size: many
D gene: TRBD1
CDR3 DNA: TGTGCCAGCGGCCGACAGGGGGCCGGAGAGACCCAGTACTTC
CDR3 protein: CASGRQGAGETQYF

V gene: TRBV5-1
J gene: TRBJ2-5
clone size: -
D gene: -
CDR3 DNA: TGCGCCAGCAGCGGAGGACAGTACCAAGAGACCCAGTACTTC
CDR3 protein: CASSGGQYQETQYF

V gene: TRBV19
J gene: TRBJ2-1
clone size: -
D gene: -
CDR3 DNA: TGTGCCAGTAGCAGGACAGACTTTCGTAGTTTCTCCTACAATGAGCAGTTCTTC
CDR3 protein: CASSRTDFRSFSYNEQFF

V gene: TRBV7-9
J gene: TRBJ2-5
clone size: -
D gene: TRBD1
CDR3 DNA: TGTGCCAGCAGCCGCGACAGGGGCGAAGAGACCCAGTACTTC
CDR3 protein: CASSRDRGEETQYF

V gene: TRBV29-1
J gene: TRBJ2-1
clone size: few
D gene: TRBD1
CDR3 DNA: TGCAGCGCTACAGGGGACAATGAGCAGTTCTTC
CDR3 protein: CSATGDNEQFF

V gene: TRBV30
J gene: TRBJ2-4
clone size: -
D gene: -
CDR3 DNA: TGTGCCTGCCGAAACCGTGGGACAGCCAAAAACATTCAGTACTTC
CDR3 protein: CACRNRGTAKNIQYF

V gene: TRBV6-4
J gene: TRBJ2-5
clone size: -
D gene: TRBD2
CDR3 DNA: TGTGCCAGCAGTGTGTGGGGGGGAGAGACCCAGTACTTC
CDR3 protein: CASSVWGGETQYF

V gene: TRBV5-1
J gene: TRBJ2-1
clone size: -
D gene: TRBD1
CDR3 DNA: TGCGCCAGCAGCCCCAACAGGGGGCTCGGGTATGAGCAGTTCTTC
CDR3 protein: CASSPNRGLGYEQFF

V gene: TRBV6-1
J gene: TRBJ1-2
clone size: -
D gene: TRBD1
CDR3 DNA: TGTGCCACCCCCCGGACAGGGGCGAACTATGGCTACACCTTC
CDR3 protein: CATPRTGANYGYTF

V gene: TRBV10-3
J gene: TRBJ2-5
clone size: -
D gene: -
CDR3 DNA: TGTGCCATCACCTCGGACAACCAAGAGACCCAGTACTTC
CDR3 protein: CAITSDNQETQYF

V gene: TRBV4-1
J gene: TRBJ2-3
clone size: -
D gene: TRBD2
CDR3 DNA: TGCGCCAGCAGGGCCTCGATCGGTAGCGGGAGGTGGGATACGCAGTATTTT
CDR3 protein: CASRASIGSGRWDTQYF

V gene: TRBV9
J gene: TRBJ2-3
clone size: once
D gene: TRBD2
CDR3 DNA: TGTGCCAGCAGCCCCTGGGGGACTAGCGGGACAGATACGCAGTATTTT
CDR3 protein: CASSPWGTSGTDTQYF

V gene: TRBV7-2
J gene: TRBJ2-6
clone size: -
D gene: -
CDR3 DNA: TGTGCCAGCAGCTTACATTCCGGGGCCAACGTCCTGACTTTC
CDR3 protein: CASSLHSGANVLTF

V gene: TRBV18
J gene: TRBJ2-7
clone size: -
D gene: TRBD2
CDR3 DNA: TGTGCCAGCTCAAAAACTAGCGACGAGCAGTACTTC
CDR3 protein: CASSKTSDEQYF

V gene: TRBV19
J gene: TRBJ2-1
clone size: -
D gene: TRBD2
CDR3 DNA: TGTGCCAGTAGTATGGGGGGACTAGATGTTTACAATGAGCAGTTCTTC
CDR3 protein: CASSMGGLDVYNEQFF

V gene: TRBV27
J gene: TRBJ1-2
clone size: -
D gene: -
CDR3 DNA: TGTGCCAGCAGCCCCGGGGCTGGTGGCTACACCTTC
CDR3 protein: CASSPGAGGYTF

V gene: TRBV18
J gene: TRBJ2-4
clone size: -
D gene: -
CDR3 DNA: TGTGCCAGCTCACGACAGGAACTAGCCAAAAACATTCAGTACTTC
CDR3 protein: CASSRQELAKNIQYF

V gene: TRBV18
J gene: TRBJ1-1
clone size: -
D gene: -
CDR3 DNA: TGTGCCAGCTCACCACCCTTCTACGGGGTTGGGGGCACTGAAGCTTTCTTT
CDR3 protein: CASSPPFYGVGGTEAFF

V gene: TRBV13
J gene: TRBJ2-3
clone size: many
D gene: TRBD2
CDR3 DNA: TGTGCCAGCAGCTTAGAAAGCGGGAGAATGGCAGATACGCAGTATTTT
CDR3 protein: CASSLESGRMADTQYF

V gene: TRBV25-1
J gene: TRBJ2-1
clone size: once
D gene: TRBD2
CDR3 DNA: TGTGCCAGCAGTGAATTCGGTAGCGGGAGGGCCACTGAGCAGTTCTTC
CDR3 protein: CASSEFGSGRATEQFF